This T cell receptor (beta chain) was found in a study of PD-1 blockade in classical Hodgkin lymphoma. Findings and limits, study-wide: CD4+ TCR diversity, unlike CD8+, climbed significantly by C4D1. When set against healthy donors, newly diagnosed patients were reported to show lower baseline TCR diversity. The authors have not defined what causes the repertoire differences, possibly disease activity or prior therapy.

Comments on this clone: Its antigen is currently unknown.

There are 14 residues in the CDR3. Looked up from germline, CDR1 is SGHAT and CDR2 is FQDESV (reference sequence). The junction had 4 bases not matched to a gene; V was cut back by 1 base and J by 4 bases. Method: immunoSEQ multiplex PCR; TCRdb's copy keeps in-frame clones and lacks some. This sample has tens of thousands of clones, with around 73% found just once. Relapse after autologous stem cell transplantation occurred in every patient, and brentuximab vedotin exposure varied. Best responses fell into complete response, partial response or progressive disease. This chain links TRBV11-1 with TRBJ2-7; 7 bases map to TRBD1. The sequencing used peripheral blood mononuclear cells (PBMCs), collected before the second cycle of nivolumab. The sequence was collected from a human donor with classical Hodgkin lymphoma. CDR3: CASSLGDRPYEQYF. As DNA, the CDR3 is TGTGCCAGCAGCTTAGGGGACAGACCATACGAGCAGTACTTC.